The 27 T cell receptor beta chains below come from one sample, sequenced in a study of cytomegalovirus exposure and HLA in healthy donors. Researchers ran the PCR with 60 Vbeta and 13 Jbeta primers. Using immunoSEQ multiplex PCR, the repertoire was profiled, and TCRdb retains in-frame clones only, with some absent. The sample gives about 160,000 clones, around 77% of which show up once; approximately 2.3% is in the top ten. Sequenced material: PBMCs. These receptors were taken from a man over 45 in good health and CMV-seropositive.

This chain links TRBV4-1 with TRBJ1-5; TRBD1 agrees at 11 bases. The CDR3 is 14 amino acids. Per germline, CDR1 MGHRA and CDR2 YSYEKL. Trimming took 4 bases from V and 5 from J; bases not matched to a gene: 1. CDR3 loop: CASSLDRGHQPQHF. Written as DNA, the CDR3 is TGCGCCAGCAGCCTGGACAGGGGGCATCAGCCCCAGCATTTT.

The J gene is TRBJ1-1, the V gene TRBV28, with a tentative D call TRBD1 (5 bases). The CDR3 is 14 amino acids. Germline values: CDR1 MDHEN, CDR2 SYDVKM. V lost 5 bases, J lost 5 bases, and 15 bases lay in between. DNA for the CDR3: TGTGCCAGCAGTCCAGGATCAGGGCGGACTGAAGCTTTCTTT. Protein product: CASSPGSGRTEAFF.

The chain joins TRBV19 to TRBJ1-2; 7 bases match TRBD1. The CDR3 is 14 amino acids. V shed 5 bases, J shed 8 bases, and the junction held 11 bases outside the gene matches. Germline CDR1 is LNHDA and CDR2 is SQIVND (reference sequence). For the CDR3, the DNA is TGTGCCAGTAGTCCGCACAGGGGATCCGGCGGCTACACCTTC. It is translated as CASSPHRGSGGYTF.

This clone was seen only a few times. This sequence joins TRBV4-3 and TRBJ2-7, with a tentative D call TRBD2 (6 bases). This CDR3 region has 16 residues. In germline, CDR1 is LGHNA, CDR2 YSLEER. The V end lost 3 bases, the J end lost 7 bases, and 22 bases lay between the germline ends. CDR3 sequence reads: CASSQEWAGQRGEQYF. DNA for the CDR3: TGCGCCAGCAGCCAGGAGTGGGCGGGGCAAAGGGGAGAGCAGTACTTC.

In its sample, this clone was seen a few times. V and J are TRBV5-1 and TRBJ2-5; 9 nucleotides match TRBD1. The J call is uncertain, as TRBJ2-7 better fits the DNA end. This CDR3 is 14 amino acids long. Germline V lookup: CDR1 SGHRS, CDR2 YFSETQ. In DNA form, the CDR3 reads TGCGCCAGCAGCCCAGGGGACAGGGCCTACGAGCAGTACTTC. Translating gives CASSPGDRAYEQYF.

The chain combines TRBV6-4 with TRBJ2-1; 9 bases are shared with TRBD1. V lost 3 bases and J lost 2; bases outside the gene matches: 2. The germline CDR1 and CDR2 sequences are MRHNA and SNTAGT. This CDR3 is 15 amino acids long. CDR3 amino acids: CASSDGQGPYNEQFF. Written as DNA, the CDR3 is TGTGCCAGCAGTGATGGACAGGGGCCCTACAATGAGCAGTTCTTC.

The rearrangement links TRBV19 to TRBJ1-2; 10 bases match TRBD1. Germline CDR1 reads LNHDA; CDR2 reads SQIVND (reference sequence). This CDR3 contains 14 residues. V trimming: 9 bases; J trimming: 4 bases; junction bases outside the gene matches: 8. The chain's CDR3 is CASLETGGIYGYTF. For the CDR3, the DNA is TGTGCCAGCCTAGAGACAGGGGGCATCTATGGCTACACCTTC.

The chain has TRBV7-6 and TRBJ1-5; 7 nucleotides line up with TRBD1. This CDR3 spans 14 amino acids. Per germline, CDR1 SGHVS and CDR2 FNYEAQ. Trimming removed 5 bases from V and 7 bases from J; junction bases left unmatched: 8. The CDR3 spells CASSLRQGVQPQHF. In DNA form, the CDR3 reads TGTGCCAGCAGCCTACGACAGGGTGTGCAGCCCCAGCATTTT. The complete variable domain, with remaining parts taken from reference TRBV7-6 and TRBJ1-5, reads GAGVSQSPRYKVTKRGQDVALRCDPISGHVSLYWYRQALGQGPEFLTYFNYEAQQDKSGLPNDRFSAERPEGSISTLTIQRTEQRDSAMYRCASSLRQGVQPQHFGDGTRLSIL.

This chain connects TRBV9 to TRBJ2-1; D is perhaps TRBD2 (8 bases). V was shortened by 4 bases and J by 7 bases, with 15 bases between the two germline ends. Germline lookup yields CDR1 SGDLS and CDR2 YYNGEE. The CDR3 totals 14 residues. CDR3: CASSPREDRNEQFF. The CDR3 nucleotides read TGTGCCAGCAGCCCGCGGGAGGACAGGAATGAGCAGTTCTTC.

This clone was observed a handful of times. V and J are TRBV4-3 and TRBJ2-2; D perhaps matches TRBD2 (6 bases). Germline loops: CDR1 LGHNA, CDR2 YSLEER. Trimming removed 5 bases at V and 4 bases at J, with 20 bases between. The CDR3 covers 17 residues. The CDR3 coding sequence is TGCGCCAGCAGCGCTACCCTTGGTAGCGGAGGCACCGGGGAGCTGTTTTTT. Residues: CASSATLGSGGTGELFF.

The V call is TRBV5-1, the J call TRBJ2-3; TRBD2 agrees at 7 bases. V trimming: 4 bases; J trimming: 6 bases; junction bases outside the gene matches: 8. The CDR3 runs 14 residues. The V gene's germline CDR1 is SGHRS and CDR2 YFSETQ. CDR3 in amino acids: CASSRDYSLDTQYF. The CDR3 coding sequence is TGCGCCAGCAGCCGGGACTACTCCCTCGATACGCAGTATTTT.

This clone was seen once. This chain links TRBV5-3 with TRBJ1-5; D is possibly TRBD1 (6 bases). TRBV5-3 is an ORF; its function is uncertain. V was trimmed by 1 base and J by 5 bases, leaving 22 bases between them. The CDR3 runs to 18 residues. In nucleotides, the CDR3 is TGTGCCAGAAGCTTGAGCGTTGAGGCAGGGGCCAAACATCAGCCCCAGCATTTT. This translates into CARSLSVEAGAKHQPQHF.

This clone showed up just once. This chain joins TRBV5-4 and TRBJ2-5, with 11 bases that match TRBD2. Germline-derived CDR1 and CDR2 are SGHNT and YYREEE (reference sequence). V dropped 0 bases and J dropped 4; count of bases not matched to a gene: 5. The CDR3 runs to 16 residues. Here the CDR3 reads CASSLEVSGGVETQYF. CDR3 DNA sequence: TGTGCCAGCAGCTTGGAGGTTAGCGGGGGGGTAGAGACCCAGTACTTC.

V usage is TRBV7-8 and J usage is TRBJ1-6; D not resolved. The CDR3 contains 16 residues. The germline V gene has CDR1 SGHVS and CDR2 FQNEAQ. Trimming shortened V by 2 bases and J by 2 bases, and 10 bases separated the two germline ends. CDR3 amino acids: CASSLTRDTYNSPLHF. CDR3 DNA sequence: TGTGCCAGCAGCTTAACCCGAGACACCTATAATTCACCCCTCCACTTT.

This sequence joins TRBV7-2 and TRBJ1-1, with 10 nucleotides matching TRBD1. Germline CDR1 reads SGHTA; CDR2 reads FQGNSA. Germline trimming cut 5 bases from V and 5 bases from J; bases unmatched to any gene: 8. The CDR3 is 15 amino acids. The CDR3: CASSPHRDRGTEAFF. DNA of the CDR3: TGTGCCAGCAGCCCACACCGGGACAGGGGAACTGAAGCTTTCTTT.

V gene TRBV4-1 combines with J gene TRBJ2-1, with a possible D match to TRBD2 (5 bases). The CDR3 consists of 15 residues. V lost 1 base and J 9 bases, leaving 16 bases between the germline ends. Germline V gives CDR1 MGHRA, CDR2 YSYEKL. CDR3 nucleotide sequence: TGCGCCAGCAGCCAAGCCCCCACGGATGGGAGTGAGCAGTTCTTC. Translating it yields CASSQAPTDGSEQFF.

The chain's CDR3 is CASSLIGTGYEQYF. CDR3 coding DNA: TGTGCCAGCAGCTTGATCGGGACAGGCTACGAGCAGTACTTC. The J gene is TRBJ2-7, the V gene TRBV11-2; 8 bases fit TRBD1. This CDR3 spans 14 amino acids. J lost 3 bases, V lost 3 bases, and 4 bases had no gene match. The germline CDR1 and CDR2 sequences are SGHAT and FQNNGV.

The chain uses TRBV10-1 and TRBJ2-3; 10 nucleotides align to TRBD2. The CDR3 totals 14 residues. After removal of 8 bases from V and 3 bases from J, the junction contained 5 bases not matched to a gene. Germline loops: CDR1 WNHNN, CDR2 SYGVQD (reference sequence). CDR3 residues: CASSLAGETDTQYF. DNA of the CDR3: TGCGCCAGCTCTCTAGCGGGGGAGACAGATACGCAGTATTTT.

This chain links TRBV15 with TRBJ2-5; tentative D call: TRBD2 (5 bases). The assigned J gene may be wrong: the sequence end matches TRBJ2-7 better. The germline V gene has CDR1 LNHNV and CDR2 YYDKDF (reference sequence). There are 13 residues in the CDR3. As DNA, the CDR3 is TGTGCCACCGGGGAGTCGAGCTCCTACGAGCAGTACTTC. This translates into CATGESSSYEQYF.

V usage is TRBV5-5 and J usage is TRBJ2-5; TRBD1 matches at 9 bases. Unmatched junction bases numbered 15, after V lost 3 bases and J lost 3 bases. This CDR3 comprises 18 residues. Germline V gene data show CDR1 as SGHKS and CDR2 as YYEKEE (reference sequence). The CDR3 protein is CASSSQRPDRGTKETQYF. As DNA, the CDR3 is TGTGCCAGCAGCTCCCAACGCCCCGACAGGGGGACTAAAGAGACCCAGTACTTC. The full variable domain, with the rest looked up from reference TRBV5-5 and TRBJ2-5, is DAGVTQSPTHLIKTRGQQVTLRCSPISGHKSVSWYQQVLGQGPQFIFQYYEKEERGRGNFPDRFSARQFPNYSSELNVNALLLGDSALYLCASSSQRPDRGTKETQYFGPGTRLLVL.

The rearrangement uses TRBV25-1 and TRBJ1-3; D perhaps matches TRBD1 (5 bases). V lost 2 bases and J lost 4, with 12 bases in between. The CDR3 is 15 amino acids. In germline, CDR1 is MGHDK, CDR2 SYGVNS. CDR3 coding DNA: TGTGCCAGCAGTGAAACGGGGGGTATGGGAAACACCATATATTTT. Translating it yields CASSETGGMGNTIYF.

V usage is TRBV7-8 and J usage is TRBJ2-5; D gene unclear. The better agreement between TRBJ2-7 and the DNA end casts doubt on the J call. Germline CDR1 SGHVS, CDR2 FQNEAQ. The CDR3 runs to 11 residues. The CDR3 sequence is CASSSHFEQYF. The CDR3 DNA reads as TGTGCCAGCAGCTCCCACTTCGAGCAGTACTTC.

This sequence joins TRBV7-2 and TRBJ2-7, with D possibly being TRBD2 (6 bases). This CDR3 has 14 amino acids. Germline assignment: CDR1 SGHTA and CDR2 FQGNSA. V was cut by 5 bases and J by 6 bases, with 17 bases left in between. In DNA, the CDR3 is TGTGCCAGCAGCCCTAGAGGCGGGGCCGGCGAGCAGTACTTC. It is translated as CASSPRGGAGEQYF.

This chain joins TRBV5-3 and TRBJ1-2; the D gene is possibly TRBD1 (5 bases). TRBV5-3 is known as an ORF, though its function is uncertain. This CDR3 has 14 amino acids. The V end was cut by 8 bases, the J end by 7 bases, with 21 bases between. This CDR3 is CASGEGGVVLGYTF. The CDR3 DNA is TGTGCCAGCGGCGAGGGAGGGGTGGTACTTGGCTACACCTTC.

The rearrangement joins TRBV7-6 to TRBJ2-3; unclear D gene. The CDR3 sequence is 15 residues long. Germline V CDR1 and CDR2: SGHVS, FNYEAQ. The V end lost 1 base, the J end lost 0 bases, and 8 bases lay between the germline ends. The CDR3 sequence is CASSLGTASTDTQYF. CDR3 in DNA: TGTGCCAGCAGCTTAGGAACAGCTAGCACAGATACGCAGTATTTT.

The chain uses TRBV19 and TRBJ1-5, with 7 nucleotides matching TRBD1. The CDR3 sequence is 15 residues long. CDR1 and CDR2 from the germline V gene are LNHDA and SQIVND (reference sequence). V was clipped by 3 bases and J by 5 bases; unmatched bases: 7. CDR3 sequence reads: CASSIGQGVDQPQHF. DNA for the CDR3: TGTGCCAGTAGTATTGGGCAGGGGGTGGATCAGCCCCAGCATTTT. The whole variable domain, remainder taken from reference TRBV19 and TRBJ1-5, is DGGITQSPKYLFRKEGQNVTLSCEQNLNHDAMYWYRQDPGQGLRLIYYSQIVNDFQKGDIAEGYSVSREKKESFPLTVTSAQKNPTAFYLCASSIGQGVDQPQHFGDGTRLSIL.

The CDR3 DNA is TGTGCCAGCACCCGGGGGGTAGGGTCCTACGAGCAGTACTTC. Translating gives CASTRGVGSYEQYF. The chain couples TRBV27 to TRBJ2-7; TRBD2 matches 7 bases. The germline V gene has CDR1 MNHEY and CDR2 SMNVEV (reference sequence). CDR3 size: 14 residues. V lost 7 bases, J lost 1 base, and 7 bases stayed unmatched.